The clone carrying this T cell receptor (beta chain) was observed at least ten times. Library preparation (for TCRbeta) was performed with unique molecular identifiers. TCRdb independently ran MiXCR on the PCR reads; one entry per CDR3 protein. The data show around 200,000 distinct CDR3 sequences, approximately 6.8% seen once. V lost 3 bases and J lost 4; bases outside the gene matches: 7. Germline V gene lookup returns CDR1 LGHDT and CDR2 YNNKEL (reference sequence). The CDR3 sequence is 15 residues long. These data come from a study of T-cell reconstitution after alpha-beta-depleted transplantation in children.

This rearrangement joins TRBV3-1 to TRBJ1-1; 8 nucleotides match TRBD1. The sequence derives from a human donor who donated a stem cell graft to a child with Wiskott-Aldrich syndrome. The sample was PBMCs from the stem cell graft donor, taken from the stem cell graft. CDR3 amino acids: CASSHPGGYGTEAFF. The CDR3 bases are TGTGCCAGCAGCCACCCAGGGGGCTATGGCACTGAAGCTTTCTTT.